A selection of T cell receptor beta chains follows, all from one sample in a study of blood T cell repertoires in COVID-19. Produced via immunoSEQ multiplex PCR; TCRdb's table is partial and in-frame only. The sample yields tens of thousands of clones, around 89% seen once. Sequenced material: peripheral blood. The receptors here all came from a woman older than 75 with active COVID-19. Each CDR3 is given with its conserved first and last residue. A D gene is named only where the DNA matches it firmly. The listing skips clone size in some rows; elsewhere it reads once, few, many or a size class.

cdr3_nt: TGTGCCAGCGCCCGGGGGACCCAGTACTTC; cdr3_aa: CASARGTQYF; d_call: .; j_call: TRBJ2-5; clone_size: .; v_call: TRBV27
cdr3_nt: TGTGCCAGCAGCTTGGTACGGGCTGGGCTCTTCAGACTAGAGCAGTACTTC; cdr3_aa: CASSLVRAGLFRLEQYF; d_call: .; j_call: TRBJ2-7; clone_size: .; v_call: TRBV7-9
cdr3_nt: TGTGCCACTAGCCAACAGGGAACCCCTGAAGCTTTCTTT; cdr3_aa: CATSQQGTPEAFF; d_call: .; j_call: TRBJ1-1; clone_size: .; v_call: TRBV19
cdr3_nt: TGCAGCGTCAGGACTAGCGGGGGGTACAATGAGCAGTTCTTC; cdr3_aa: CSVRTSGGYNEQFF; d_call: TRBD2; j_call: TRBJ2-1; clone_size: .; v_call: TRBV29-1
cdr3_nt: TGTGCTAGCAGCTTAAATGCGGGAGGATTAATTGGGGAGCTGTTTTTT; cdr3_aa: CASSLNAGGLIGELFF; d_call: TRBD2; j_call: TRBJ2-2; clone_size: .; v_call: TRBV7-7
cdr3_nt: TGTGCCAGCAGCCCCGGGGGGGGGCGCCAAGGGACCGGGGAGCTGTTTTTT; cdr3_aa: CASSPGGGRQGTGELFF; d_call: TRBD2; j_call: TRBJ2-2; clone_size: .; v_call: TRBV5-4
cdr3_nt: TGTGCCAGCAGTTCACCCGGGACAGGGATCACTGAAGCTTTCTTT; cdr3_aa: CASSSPGTGITEAFF; d_call: TRBD1; j_call: TRBJ1-1; clone_size: .; v_call: TRBV28
cdr3_nt: TGTGCCAGCAGCTTTGTCGATCAGCCCCAGCATTTT; cdr3_aa: CASSFVDQPQHF; d_call: .; j_call: TRBJ1-5; clone_size: few; v_call: TRBV7-9
cdr3_nt: TGTGCCAGCAGCGGCCGACCGGGACAAGGCATCCAGACTAGCAGGGACGAGCAGTACTTC; cdr3_aa: CASSGRPGQGIQTSRDEQYF; d_call: .; j_call: TRBJ2-7; clone_size: once; v_call: TRBV5-8
cdr3_nt: TGCGCCAGCAGCAAGAATAGCGGGAAGACCCAAGAGACCCAGTACTTC; cdr3_aa: CASSKNSGKTQETQYF; d_call: TRBD2; j_call: TRBJ2-5; clone_size: .; v_call: TRBV10-2
cdr3_nt: TGCGCCAGCAGGACGACAGAGGACACTGAAGCTTTCTTT; cdr3_aa: CASRTTEDTEAFF; d_call: .; j_call: TRBJ1-1; clone_size: .; v_call: TRBV5-1
cdr3_nt: TGCGCCAGCAGCTTCGACAGGGGCTCCTACGAGCAGTACTTC; cdr3_aa: CASSFDRGSYEQYF; d_call: TRBD1; j_call: TRBJ2-7; clone_size: once; v_call: TRBV5-1
cdr3_nt: TGCAGTGCCGGGACAGGTGAGACCCAGTACTTC; cdr3_aa: CSAGTGETQYF; d_call: TRBD1; j_call: TRBJ2-5; clone_size: .; v_call: TRBV20-1
cdr3_nt: TGTGCCAGCAGCCCAAAAGCGGGAGGCCTCTCAATTGAGCAGTTCTTC; cdr3_aa: CASSPKAGGLSIEQFF; d_call: TRBD2; j_call: TRBJ2-1; clone_size: .; v_call: TRBV5-4
cdr3_nt: TGCAGCGTTGAACTAACAGGGGGCGACTATGGCTACACCTTC; cdr3_aa: CSVELTGGDYGYTF; d_call: TRBD1; j_call: TRBJ1-2; clone_size: .; v_call: TRBV29-1
cdr3_nt: TGTGCCAGCAGCCCACAGGGGGTTTCCTACAATGAGCAGTTCTTC; cdr3_aa: CASSPQGVSYNEQFF; d_call: TRBD1; j_call: TRBJ2-1; clone_size: .; v_call: TRBV6-4
cdr3_nt: TGCGCCAGCAGCTTGGAGGGTGTGGAGGGGAACATTCAGTACTTC; cdr3_aa: CASSLEGVEGNIQYF; d_call: .; j_call: TRBJ2-4; clone_size: .; v_call: TRBV5-1
cdr3_nt: TGTGCCAGCTCACCTCAGCGGGAGAGATTAACAGATACGCAGTATTTT; cdr3_aa: CASSPQRERLTDTQYF; d_call: TRBD2; j_call: TRBJ2-3; clone_size: .; v_call: TRBV18
cdr3_nt: TGCGCCAGCAGCCCCTCTACCGGGACAATAACCGGGGAGCTGTTTTTT; cdr3_aa: CASSPSTGTITGELFF; d_call: .; j_call: TRBJ2-2; clone_size: few; v_call: TRBV5-1
cdr3_nt: TGTGCCAGCAGCCAAAGGGGGACAGGAATGGGAGATACGCAGTATTTT; cdr3_aa: CASSQRGTGMGDTQYF; d_call: TRBD1; j_call: TRBJ2-3; clone_size: .; v_call: TRBV28
cdr3_nt: TGTGCCAGCAGCTTCAGTCTGGAAACGGACAGGGGGTTCTACAATGAGCAGTTCTTC; cdr3_aa: CASSFSLETDRGFYNEQFF; d_call: .; j_call: TRBJ2-1; clone_size: .; v_call: TRBV12-1
cdr3_nt: TGTGCCACCAGCAGAGATCCAACGGCAATCTTGCGACAGGGAAGTAGAACCTATAATTCACCCCTCCACTTT; cdr3_aa: CATSRDPTAILRQGSRTYNSPLHF; d_call: TRBD1; j_call: TRBJ1-6; clone_size: once; v_call: TRBV15
cdr3_nt: TGTGCCAGCAGCTTTGGGACTCAGGCCTACGAGCAGTACTTC; cdr3_aa: CASSFGTQAYEQYF; d_call: .; j_call: TRBJ2-7; clone_size: .; v_call: TRBV11-2
cdr3_nt: TGTGCCAGCAGCCAACCGACAGTCCTAGGTCAGCCCCAGCATTTT; cdr3_aa: CASSQPTVLGQPQHF; d_call: .; j_call: TRBJ1-5; clone_size: .; v_call: TRBV28
cdr3_nt: TGTGCCAGCAGCCCCACTAGGGCCGGGGAGCTGTTTTTT; cdr3_aa: CASSPTRAGELFF; d_call: .; j_call: TRBJ2-2; clone_size: .; v_call: TRBV11-2
cdr3_nt: TGTGCCAGCATGAGGGTAATGAGGGGGGGAGGCGAGCAGTACTTC; cdr3_aa: CASMRVMRGGGEQYF; d_call: .; j_call: TRBJ2-7; clone_size: .; v_call: TRBV6-5
cdr3_nt: TGTGCCAGCAGCCCGTGGGGCAGGGGGTATGAAAAACTGTTTTTT; cdr3_aa: CASSPWGRGYEKLFF; d_call: TRBD1; j_call: TRBJ1-4; clone_size: .; v_call: TRBV7-9
cdr3_nt: TGTGCCAGCAGCCCCCTAGCGGGACCCCAAAACATTCAGTACTTC; cdr3_aa: CASSPLAGPQNIQYF; d_call: TRBD2; j_call: TRBJ2-4; clone_size: .; v_call: TRBV27
cdr3_nt: TGTGCCAGCTCAGATGGGACAGATAATCGAGAGACCCAGTACTTC; cdr3_aa: CASSDGTDNRETQYF; d_call: TRBD1; j_call: TRBJ2-5; clone_size: few; v_call: TRBV18
cdr3_nt: TGTGCCAGCAGCTTAGGAGGACTAGTTACCGAGCAGTACTTC; cdr3_aa: CASSLGGLVTEQYF; d_call: TRBD2; j_call: TRBJ2-7; clone_size: .; v_call: TRBV7-8
cdr3_nt: TGTGCCACCAGTGAATCGGCCAGGGGGCCTGGTGGCTACACCTTC; cdr3_aa: CATSESARGPGGYTF; d_call: TRBD1; j_call: TRBJ1-2; clone_size: few; v_call: TRBV24-1
cdr3_nt: TGTGCCAGCAGCATAGCGGGAGGGCCTTCCACAGATACGCAGTATTTT; cdr3_aa: CASSIAGGPSTDTQYF; d_call: TRBD2; j_call: TRBJ2-3; clone_size: .; v_call: TRBV28